This T cell receptor beta chain originates from a study of cytomegalovirus exposure and HLA in healthy donors. Study-level points and caveats: An observed cluster of highly shared sequence variants was recorded as a likely sequencing artifact.

PCR involved 60 Vbeta and 13 Jbeta primers. The assay was immunoSEQ multiplex PCR, and TCRdb's table has in-frame clones only and misses some. The table lists around 150,000 clones, just under 90% of them singletons. Germline V CDR1 and CDR2: LNHDA, SQIVND (reference sequence). The CDR3 consists of 12 residues. V was trimmed by 6 bases and J by 8 bases, leaving 11 bases between them. In regard to this clone: No antigen is known for it.

Input material: PBMCs. The chain uses TRBV19 and TRBJ2-1, with D tentatively TRBD1 (5 bases). This clonotype was obtained from a woman aged 25 to 39 in good health and CMV-seronegative. The CDR3, as DNA: TGTGCCAGTAGATCCTTCAGGGATGAGCAGTTCTTC. This gives the protein CASRSFRDEQFF.